A single TCR beta chain is shown here with its context. Its antigen is currently unknown. This sample stems from a study of CD8+ T cells in alopecia areata. Across the study: The tofacitinib course ran for 6 to 18 months and was followed by 6 months off drug. Study-wide findings and caveats: Scalp samples also contribute reads from the resident alphabeta T cells found in normal skin.

The junction had 7 bases not matched to a gene; V was cut back by 6 bases and J by 3 bases. Germline CDR1 and CDR2: MNHEY and SMNVEV (reference sequence). The length of the CDR3 is 15 residues. As to treatment: oral pan-JAK inhibitor, 5-10 mg twice daily. Collected material from alopecia areata patients comprised lesional scalp punch biopsies and peripheral blood. Extraction and reverse transcription of RNA yielded cDNA as the sequencing template. Repertoires were generated with immunoSEQ multiplex PCR, while TCRdb's copy carries only in-frame clones and drops some. This table has over 80,000 clones, about 44% appearing once.

This TCR was sampled from a human donor with alopecia areata. Specimen: CD8+ T cells sorted from blood, collected at week 24, from a patient treated with tofacitinib. The chain links TRBV27 to TRBJ2-2, with TRBD1 matching over 7 bases. CDR3: CASSQGQIYTGELFF. DNA of the CDR3: TGTGCCAGCAGCCAGGGACAGATTTACACCGGGGAGCTGTTTTTT.